The 16 T cell receptor beta chains given below trace back to one sample, sequenced in a study of Graves' ophthalmopathy and Graves' hyperthyroidism. TCR beta CDR3 regions were amplified from RNA transcripts. First-round RT-PCR employed HTBI primers, with a second-round multiplex PCR after it. TCRdb processed the multiplex PCR reads anew with MiXCR; each CDR3 protein has one entry. The table lists approximately 1.2 million distinct CDR3 sequences, about 35% of them singletons, with more than 9.5% in the top ten. Material: peripheral blood or thyroid tissue (not recorded which). These receptors originate from an adult man with Graves' hyperthyroidism.

V gene TRBV20-1 combines with J gene TRBJ2-7, with 10 bases identical to TRBD2. Trimming took 0 bases from V and 2 from J; bases not matched to a gene: 4. The CDR3 is 15 residues long. Germline lookup yields CDR1 DFQATT and CDR2 SNEGSKA (reference sequence). CDR3 nucleotides: TGCAGTGCTAGAGATCTCCTAGCGGGAGCCTACGAGCAGTACTTC. Amino acids: CSARDLLAGAYEQYF.

The chain uses TRBV29-1 and TRBJ1-2; tentative D call: TRBD1 (5 bases). Per germline, CDR1 SQVTM and CDR2 ANQGSEA. The germline V and J ends were trimmed by 8 bases and 3 bases, with 19 bases remaining between them. The CDR3 is 14 residues long. CDR3 in DNA: TGCAGCTTGATGGGGCCCTCGTTTGACTATGGCTACACCTTC. Residues: CSLMGPSFDYGYTF.

About this clonotype itself: Given a much more abundant clone one base away, this may be a read error. The CDR3 loop is CASSAVPGGNTEAFF. In nucleotides, the CDR3 is TGTGCCAGCAGCGCAGTCCCAGGGGGGAACACTGAAGCTTTCTTT. This rearrangement joins TRBV9 to TRBJ1-1, with 7 bases aligning to TRBD1. With 3 bases clipped from V and 1 base from J, the junction kept 6 bases outside the gene matches. This CDR3 has 15 amino acids. In germline, CDR1 is SGDLS, CDR2 YYNGEE.

The sample holds a few counts of this clonotype. The chain combines TRBV6-5 with TRBJ2-7; 7 nucleotides match TRBD2. V lost 3 bases to trimming and J lost 0 bases; unmatched junction nucleotides: 2. The CDR3 runs to 14 residues. CDR1 MNHEY and CDR2 SVGAGI come from the germline V gene. As DNA, the CDR3 is TGTGCCAGCAGTTATAGCGGGTACTCCTACGAGCAGTACTTC. It yields the protein CASSYSGYSYEQYF.

This clonotype occurred many times. The chain has TRBV7-8 and TRBJ2-7, with D possibly called TRBD1 or TRBD2 (5 bases each). The V gene lost 1 base and the J gene lost 1 base, with 11 bases spanning the gap. Germline CDR1 and CDR2: SGHVS and FQNEAQ. This CDR3 has 15 residues. Written as DNA, the CDR3 is TGTGCCAGCAGCTTAGGGGACCATCTTTCCTACGAGCAGTACTTC. It codes for CASSLGDHLSYEQYF. The complete variable domain, with remaining parts taken from reference TRBV7-8 and TRBJ2-7, reads GAGVSQSPRYKVAKRGQDVALRCDPISGHVSLFWYQQALGQGPEFLTYFQNEAQLDKSGLPSDRFFAERPEGSVSTLKIQRTQQEDSAVYLCASSLGDHLSYEQYFGPGTRLTVT.

On this clonotype itself: A much larger clone is a single base away; this may be a read error. The genes are TRBV20-1 and TRBJ1-2; D remains ambiguous. Per the germline V gene, CDR1 is DFQATT and CDR2 is SNEGSKA (reference sequence). V was trimmed by 6 bases and J by 6 bases, leaving 17 bases between them. The CDR3 covers 13 residues. The CDR3 reads CSAWAGVEDGYTF. For the CDR3, the DNA is TGCAGTGCATGGGCAGGAGTAGAAGATGGCTACACCTTC.

The V call is TRBV4-1, the J call TRBJ1-6; D possibly corresponds to TRBD1 (6 bases). Germline CDR1 and CDR2: MGHRA and YSYEKL. There are 15 residues in the CDR3. The germline V and J ends were trimmed by 1 base and 3 bases, with 7 bases remaining between them. The CDR3 DNA sequence: TGCGCCAGCAGCCAAGGGGACATCTATAATTCACCCCTCCACTTT. Amino acids: CASSQGDIYNSPLHF.

The V call is TRBV6-7, the J call TRBJ1-1; unclear D gene. TRBV6-7 is placed among ORFs of uncertain function. The CDR3 has 14 residues. Trimming removed 0 bases from V and 7 bases from J, with 12 bases in between. CDR3: CASSYSGRYHEAFF. The CDR3 DNA sequence: TGTGCCAGCAGTTACTCAGGGAGATACCATGAAGCTTTCTTT.

J is TRBJ2-7 and V is TRBV7-6, with TRBD2 matching over 7 bases. Unmatched junction bases numbered 4, after V lost 0 bases and J lost 5 bases. Germline V gene sequence: CDR1 SGHVS, CDR2 FNYEAQ. This CDR3 comprises 14 residues. CDR3 coding DNA: TGTGCCAGCAGCTTAGCGGGAGGGCCCAACGAGCAGTACTTC. Translating it yields CASSLAGGPNEQYF.

This clonotype was recorded at least ten times. The genes are TRBV20-1 and TRBJ1-2; D unclear. The CDR3 runs to 12 residues. The V end was cut by 3 bases, the J end by 4 bases, with 9 bases between. The germline V gene has CDR1 DFQATT and CDR2 SNEGSKA (reference sequence). The DNA of the CDR3 is TGCAGTGCTAGTCAAGGGTTCTATGGCTACACCTTC. This encodes CSASQGFYGYTF.

DNA for the CDR3: TGTGCCAGCAGGGAACACACCAACTATGGCTACACCTTC. Translated, it gives CASREHTNYGYTF. V and J are TRBV6-6 and TRBJ1-2, with unresolved D. This CDR3 has 13 residues. Germline loops: CDR1 MNHNY, CDR2 SVGAGI (reference sequence). The V end lost 6 bases, the J end lost 2 bases, and 10 bases lay between the germline ends.

The table lists this clonotype with many counts. V is TRBV10-3 and J is TRBJ2-3, with 10 bases that match TRBD2. The V gene's germline CDR1 is ENHRY and CDR2 SYGVKD. This CDR3 contains 15 residues. Unmatched junction bases numbered 8, after V lost 7 bases and J lost 4 bases. The CDR3 spells CAITRAGGPSDTQYF. CDR3 nucleotide sequence: TGTGCCATCACCCGAGCGGGAGGGCCATCAGATACGCAGTATTTT.

This sequence joins TRBV12-3 or TRBV12-4 and TRBJ1-5; unclear D gene. The CDR3 runs 14 residues. The germline V and J ends were trimmed by 3 bases and 7 bases, with 13 bases remaining between them. CDR3 sequence: CASSLDGLGQPQHF. The CDR3 coding sequence is TGTGCCAGCAGTTTGGACGGCCTGGGGCAGCCCCAGCATTTT.

Points on this clonotype: A much more abundant neighbour one base away suggests this may be a read error. Since no conserved phenylalanine or tryptophan closes the CDR3, a read error is the likely cause. The V call is TRBV30, the J call TRBJ1-1; D remains unclear. V lost 4 bases and J lost 4, with 7 bases in between. The germline CDR1 and CDR2 sequences are GTSNPN and SVGIG (reference sequence). CDR3 length equals 11 residues. CDR3 bases: TGTGCCTGGACCTCTTTCACTGAAGCTTTCCTT. Translating it yields CAWTSFTEAFL.

Points on this clonotype: A much larger clone differs by one base, so this may be a read error. The chain couples TRBV20-1 to TRBJ2-7, with D possibly TRBD1 on 5 matching bases. CDR1 DFQATT and CDR2 SNEGSKA come from the germline V gene (reference sequence). The CDR3 sequence is 15 residues long. Trimming took off 5 bases at V and 2 bases at J, with 19 bases between the two ends. The chain's CDR3 is CSAPTNRQSPYEQYF. The CDR3 region has the DNA TGCAGTGCTCCAACGAATCGACAGAGCCCCTACGAGCAGTACTTC.

Only one count was recorded for this clonotype. The V call is TRBV20-1, the J call TRBJ2-1; D remains unclear. The germline V gene has CDR1 DFQATT and CDR2 SNEGSKA (reference sequence). The CDR3 covers 11 residues. Trimming took off 1 base at V and 7 bases at J, with 5 bases between the two ends. This chain's CDR3 is CSARVLNEQFF. CDR3 coding DNA: TGCAGTGCTAGAGTCTTGAATGAGCAGTTCTTC.